Given below is one T cell receptor (beta chain) in context. A second PCR, run for roughly 7 to 11 cycles, used a sample-barcoded 5' primer plus a J-beta primer mix. Each cDNA was tagged by a template-switch adaptor containing 12 random nucleotides. One entry per CDR3 protein results from TCRdb running MiXCR on the 5' RACE reads. The sample yields about 1.5 million distinct CDR3 sequences, about 45% seen once. This CDR3 comprises 12 residues. V was clipped by 6 bases and J by 7 bases, with 10 bases between them. The data stem from a study of blood T cells in healthy people across ages. The study drew donors from healthy Caucasian individuals in Russia aged roughly 6 to 90.

This chain uses TRBV12-3 or TRBV12-4 with TRBJ2-1, with a tentative D call TRBD2 (5 bases). Input material: blood. The source of this sequence is a woman aged 18-29 years in good health. CDR3 coding DNA: TGTGCCAGCAGCTCGGACTGGAATGAGCAGTTCTTC. Translation: CASSSDWNEQFF.